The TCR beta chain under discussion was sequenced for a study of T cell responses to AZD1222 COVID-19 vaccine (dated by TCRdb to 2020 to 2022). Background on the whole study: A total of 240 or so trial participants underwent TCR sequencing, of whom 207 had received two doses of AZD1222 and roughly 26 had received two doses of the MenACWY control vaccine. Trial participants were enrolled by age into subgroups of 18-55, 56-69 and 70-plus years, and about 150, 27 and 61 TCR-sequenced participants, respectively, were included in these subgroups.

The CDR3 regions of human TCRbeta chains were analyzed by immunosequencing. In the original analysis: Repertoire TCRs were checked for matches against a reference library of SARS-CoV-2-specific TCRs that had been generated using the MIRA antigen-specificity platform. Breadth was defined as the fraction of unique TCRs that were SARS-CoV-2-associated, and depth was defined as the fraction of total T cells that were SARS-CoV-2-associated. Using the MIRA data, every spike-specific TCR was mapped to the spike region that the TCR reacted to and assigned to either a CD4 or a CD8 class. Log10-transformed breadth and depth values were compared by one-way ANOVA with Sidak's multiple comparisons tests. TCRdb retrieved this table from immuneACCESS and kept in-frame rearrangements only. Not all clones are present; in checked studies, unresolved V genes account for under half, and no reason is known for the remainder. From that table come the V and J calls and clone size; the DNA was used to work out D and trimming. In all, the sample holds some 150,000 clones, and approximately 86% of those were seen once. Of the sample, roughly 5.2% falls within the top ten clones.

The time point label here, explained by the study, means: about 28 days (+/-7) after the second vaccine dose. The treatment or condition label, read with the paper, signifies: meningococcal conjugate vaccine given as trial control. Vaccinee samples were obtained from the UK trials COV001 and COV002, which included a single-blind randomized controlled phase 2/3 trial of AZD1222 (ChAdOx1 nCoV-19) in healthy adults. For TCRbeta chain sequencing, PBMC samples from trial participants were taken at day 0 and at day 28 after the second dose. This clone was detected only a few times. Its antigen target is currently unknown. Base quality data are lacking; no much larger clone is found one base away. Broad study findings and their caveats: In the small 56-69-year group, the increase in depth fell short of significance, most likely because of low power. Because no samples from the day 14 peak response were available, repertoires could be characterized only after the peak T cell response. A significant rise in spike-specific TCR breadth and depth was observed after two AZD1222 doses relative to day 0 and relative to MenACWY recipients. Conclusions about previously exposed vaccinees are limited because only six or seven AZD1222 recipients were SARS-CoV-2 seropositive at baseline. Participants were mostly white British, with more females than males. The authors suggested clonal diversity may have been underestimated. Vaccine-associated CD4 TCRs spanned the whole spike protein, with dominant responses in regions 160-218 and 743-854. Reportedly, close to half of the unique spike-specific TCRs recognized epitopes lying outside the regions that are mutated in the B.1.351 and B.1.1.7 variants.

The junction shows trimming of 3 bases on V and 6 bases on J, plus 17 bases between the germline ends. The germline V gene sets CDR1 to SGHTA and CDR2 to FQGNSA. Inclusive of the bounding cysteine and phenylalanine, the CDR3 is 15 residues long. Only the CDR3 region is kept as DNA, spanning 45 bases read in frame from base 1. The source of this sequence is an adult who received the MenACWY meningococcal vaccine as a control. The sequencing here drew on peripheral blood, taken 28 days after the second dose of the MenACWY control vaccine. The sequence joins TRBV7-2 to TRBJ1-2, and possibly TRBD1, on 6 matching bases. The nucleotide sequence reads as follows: TGTGCCAGCAGCTTGAGCAGGGGTGAATTGGATGGCTACACCTTC. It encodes CASSLSRGELDGYTF.